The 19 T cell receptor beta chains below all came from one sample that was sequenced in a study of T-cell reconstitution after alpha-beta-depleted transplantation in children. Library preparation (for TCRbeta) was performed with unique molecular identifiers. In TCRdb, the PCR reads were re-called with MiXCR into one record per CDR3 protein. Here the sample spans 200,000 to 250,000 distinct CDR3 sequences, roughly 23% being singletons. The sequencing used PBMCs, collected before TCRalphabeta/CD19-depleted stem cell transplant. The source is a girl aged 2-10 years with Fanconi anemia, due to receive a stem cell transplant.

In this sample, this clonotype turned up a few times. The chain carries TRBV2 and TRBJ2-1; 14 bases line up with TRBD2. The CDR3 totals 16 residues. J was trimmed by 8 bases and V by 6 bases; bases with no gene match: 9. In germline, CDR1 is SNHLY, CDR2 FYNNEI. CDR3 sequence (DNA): TGTGCCAGCAGGCTATCCGGGACTAGCGGGAGCGATGAGCAGTTCTTC. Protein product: CASRLSGTSGSDEQFF.

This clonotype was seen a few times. The CDR3 loop reads CASKEARSEQYF. The CDR3 DNA reads TGTGCCAGCAAGGAAGCCCGAAGCGAGCAGTACTTC. The rearrangement uses TRBV28 and TRBJ2-7, with D unclear. The CDR3 is made up of 12 amino acids. V was clipped by 7 bases and J by 6 bases, with 13 bases between them. Per germline, CDR1 MDHEN and CDR2 SYDVKM.

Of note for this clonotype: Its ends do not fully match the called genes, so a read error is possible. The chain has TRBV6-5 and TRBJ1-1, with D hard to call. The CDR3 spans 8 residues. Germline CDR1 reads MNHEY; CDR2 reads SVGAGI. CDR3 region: CASTGHIF. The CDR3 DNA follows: TGTGCCAGCACTGGGCACATATTT.

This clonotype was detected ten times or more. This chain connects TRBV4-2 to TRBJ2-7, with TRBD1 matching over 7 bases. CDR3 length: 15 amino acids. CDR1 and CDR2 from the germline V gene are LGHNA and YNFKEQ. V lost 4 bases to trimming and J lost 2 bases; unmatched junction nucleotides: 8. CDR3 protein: CASSPFLDRAYEQYF. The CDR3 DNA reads TGTGCCAGCAGCCCGTTCCTAGACAGGGCCTACGAGCAGTACTTC.

The CDR3 region is CASRLRRDRAWSEQYF. CDR3 sequence (DNA): TGTGCCAGCAGATTACGTAGAGACAGGGCTTGGTCCGAGCAGTACTTC. V gene TRBV7-8 combines with J gene TRBJ2-7; 7 nucleotides agree with TRBD1. The CDR3 contains 16 residues. Germline V gene sequence: CDR1 SGHVS, CDR2 FQNEAQ. Germline trimming cut 6 bases from V and 6 bases from J; bases unmatched to any gene: 17.

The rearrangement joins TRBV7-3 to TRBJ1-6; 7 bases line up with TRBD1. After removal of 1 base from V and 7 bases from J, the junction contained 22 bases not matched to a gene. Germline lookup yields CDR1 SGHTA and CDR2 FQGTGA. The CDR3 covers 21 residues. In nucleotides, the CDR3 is TGTGCCAGCAGCTTAAGGGATAAACGACAGGGAGGAGGATATATGAATTCACCCCTCCACTTT. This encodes CASSLRDKRQGGGYMNSPLHF. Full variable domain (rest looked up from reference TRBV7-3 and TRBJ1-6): GAGVSQTPSNKVTEKGKYVELRCDPISGHTALYWYRQSLGQGPEFLIYFQGTGAADDSGLPNDRFFAVRPEGSVSTLKIQRTERGDSAVYLCASSLRDKRQGGGYMNSPLHFGNGTRLTVT.

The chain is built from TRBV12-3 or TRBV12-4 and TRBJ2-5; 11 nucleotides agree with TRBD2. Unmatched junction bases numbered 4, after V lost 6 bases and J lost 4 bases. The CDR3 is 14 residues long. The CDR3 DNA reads TGTGCCAGCAGCCCGGGACTAGCGGTAGAGACCCAGTACTTC. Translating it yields CASSPGLAVETQYF.

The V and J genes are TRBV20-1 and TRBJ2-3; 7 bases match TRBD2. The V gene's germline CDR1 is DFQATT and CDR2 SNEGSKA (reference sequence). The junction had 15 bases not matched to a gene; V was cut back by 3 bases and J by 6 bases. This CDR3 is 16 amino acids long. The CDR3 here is CSASVPFSGPRDTQYF. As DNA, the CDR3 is TGCAGTGCTAGTGTCCCTTTTAGCGGGCCCCGGGATACGCAGTATTTT.

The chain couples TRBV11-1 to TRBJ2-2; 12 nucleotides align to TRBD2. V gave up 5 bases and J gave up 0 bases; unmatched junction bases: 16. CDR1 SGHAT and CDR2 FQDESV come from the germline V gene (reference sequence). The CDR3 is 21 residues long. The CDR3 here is CASSPTSLAGGGSTNTGELFF. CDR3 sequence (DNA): TGTGCCAGCAGCCCGACTTCACTAGCGGGAGGTGGGTCAACGAACACCGGGGAGCTGTTTTTT.

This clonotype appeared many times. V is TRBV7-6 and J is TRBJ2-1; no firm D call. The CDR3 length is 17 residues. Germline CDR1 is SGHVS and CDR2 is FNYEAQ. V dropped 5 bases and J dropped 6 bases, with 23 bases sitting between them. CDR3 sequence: CASSLVFGADGPNEQFF. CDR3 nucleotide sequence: TGTGCCAGCAGCCTGGTATTTGGAGCTGACGGGCCCAATGAGCAGTTCTTC.

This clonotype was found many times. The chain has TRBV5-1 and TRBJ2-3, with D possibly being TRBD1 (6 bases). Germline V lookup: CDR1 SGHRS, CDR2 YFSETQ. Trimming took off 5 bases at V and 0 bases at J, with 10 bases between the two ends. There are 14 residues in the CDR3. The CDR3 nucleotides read TGCGCCAGCAGAGAGAGGGGGAGCACAGATACGCAGTATTTT. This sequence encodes CASRERGSTDTQYF.

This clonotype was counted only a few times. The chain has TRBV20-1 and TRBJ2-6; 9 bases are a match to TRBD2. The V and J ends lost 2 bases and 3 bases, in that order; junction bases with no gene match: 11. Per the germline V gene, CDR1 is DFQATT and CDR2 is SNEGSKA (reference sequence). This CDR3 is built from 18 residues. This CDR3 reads CSARSFWREGLGANVLTF. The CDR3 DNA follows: TGCAGTGCTAGATCTTTTTGGCGGGAGGGCCTTGGGGCCAACGTCCTGACTTTC.

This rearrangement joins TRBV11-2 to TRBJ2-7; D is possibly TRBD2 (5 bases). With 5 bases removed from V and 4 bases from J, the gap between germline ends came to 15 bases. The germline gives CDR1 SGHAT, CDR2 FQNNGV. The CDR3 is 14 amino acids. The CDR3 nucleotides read TGTGCCAGCAGCCAAGTCGGAGGCGGGTACGAGCAGTACTTC. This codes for CASSQVGGGYEQYF.

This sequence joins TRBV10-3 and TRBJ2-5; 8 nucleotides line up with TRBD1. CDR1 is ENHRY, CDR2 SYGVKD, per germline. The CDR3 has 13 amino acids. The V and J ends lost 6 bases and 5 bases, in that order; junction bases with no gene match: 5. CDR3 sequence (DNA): TGTGCCATCAGAGGACAGGGTGCGGAGACCCAGTACTTC. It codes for CAIRGQGAETQYF.

CDR3 residues: CASSSLLDNEQFF. In nucleotides, the CDR3 is TGTGCCAGCAGCTCCTTACTAGACAATGAGCAGTTCTTC. The V and J genes are TRBV7-9 and TRBJ2-1, with TRBD2 as a possible D gene (5 bases). The CDR3 is 13 residues long. CDR1 is SEHNR, CDR2 FQNEAQ, per germline (reference sequence). Deletions cut 4 bases from V and 5 bases from J, with 9 bases between.

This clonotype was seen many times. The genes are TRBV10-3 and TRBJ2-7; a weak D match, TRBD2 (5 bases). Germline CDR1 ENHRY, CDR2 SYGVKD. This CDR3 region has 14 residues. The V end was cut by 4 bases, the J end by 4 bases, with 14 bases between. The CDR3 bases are TGTGCCATCAGTGTTACACTAGTATTGTACGAGCAGTACTTC. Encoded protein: CAISVTLVLYEQYF.

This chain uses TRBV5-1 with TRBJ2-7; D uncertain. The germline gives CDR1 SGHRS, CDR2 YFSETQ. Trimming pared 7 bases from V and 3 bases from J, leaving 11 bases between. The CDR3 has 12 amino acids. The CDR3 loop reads CASGTSGYEQYF. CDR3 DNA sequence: TGCGCCAGCGGCACATCGGGCTACGAGCAGTACTTC.

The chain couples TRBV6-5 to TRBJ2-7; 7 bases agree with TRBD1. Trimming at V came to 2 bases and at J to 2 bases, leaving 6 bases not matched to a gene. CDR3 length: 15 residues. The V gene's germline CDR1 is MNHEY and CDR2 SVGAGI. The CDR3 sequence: CASSYEQGFTYEQYF. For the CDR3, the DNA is TGTGCCAGCAGTTACGAACAGGGGTTTACCTACGAGCAGTACTTC.

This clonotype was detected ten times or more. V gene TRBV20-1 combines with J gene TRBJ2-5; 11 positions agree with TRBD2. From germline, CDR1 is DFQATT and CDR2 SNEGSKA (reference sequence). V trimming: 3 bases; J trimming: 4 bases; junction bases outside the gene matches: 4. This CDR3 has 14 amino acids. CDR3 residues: CSASPLAGGETQYF. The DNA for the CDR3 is TGCAGTGCTAGCCCCCTAGCGGGAGGAGAGACCCAGTACTTC.